The 26 T cell receptor beta chains below were found in one sample sequenced in a study of beta chain features in type 1 diabetes. Whole-study findings and limits: Moderately but significantly shorter TCRB CDR3s were found in Type 1 diabetes patients in all four CD4+ subsets.

The authors reverse transcribed all of the isolated RNA, so sequencing captured expressed TCRB transcripts. Profiled with immunoSEQ multiplex PCR; TCRdb holds only in-frame clones, not every one. The table lists 310,000 or so clones, 14% to 15% of them singletons. No antigen has been identified for these receptors. The specimen sequenced was naive CD4+ T cells from blood. These receptors originate from a man aged 18-30 years with type 1 diabetes.

Only a few counts were recorded for this clone. The rearrangement links TRBV9 to TRBJ2-3; TRBD2 aligns across 11 bases. This CDR3 region has 15 residues. From germline, CDR1 is SGDLS and CDR2 YYNGEE. V lost 5 bases to trimming and J lost 6 bases; unmatched junction nucleotides: 8. The CDR3 DNA reads as TGTGCCAGCAGGGAAACGACTAGCGGGAAGGATACGCAGTATTTT. This encodes CASRETTSGKDTQYF. Full variable domain (remainder filled in from reference TRBV9 and TRBJ2-3): DSGVTQTPKHLITATGQRVTLRCSPRSGDLSVYWYQQSLDQGLQFLIQYYNGEERAKGNILERFSAQQFPDLHSELNLSSLELGDSALYFCASRETTSGKDTQYFGPGTRLTVL.

The table lists this clone with a few counts. The rearrangement joins TRBV10-3 to TRBJ2-7; 7 bases agree with TRBD1. This CDR3 is 15 amino acids long. In germline, CDR1 is ENHRY, CDR2 SYGVKD. The trim removed 3 bases at V and 0 bases at J, leaving 5 bases unmatched. CDR3 nucleotides: TGTGCCATCAGTGAATTACAGGGGACCTCCTACGAGCAGTACTTC. As protein: CAISELQGTSYEQYF.

The chain is built from TRBV30 and TRBJ2-5; TRBD2 might be the D (5 bases). This CDR3 region has 15 residues. CDR1 is GTSNPN, CDR2 SVGIG, per germline (reference sequence). Between the trimmed V and J ends, which lost 4 bases and 0 bases, there was a span of 15 bases. The CDR3 DNA follows: TGTGCCTGGAAGGGAAATAGCGCCTACCAAGAGACCCAGTACTTC. Its translation is CAWKGNSAYQETQYF. Full variable domain (remainder filled in from reference TRBV30 and TRBJ2-5): SQTIHQWPATLVQPVGSPLSLECTVEGTSNPNLYWYRQAAGRGLQLLFYSVGIGQISSEVPQNLSASRPQDRQFILSSKKLLLSDSGFYLCAWKGNSAYQETQYFGPGTRLLVL.

The chain has TRBV28 and TRBJ2-7, with D uncertain. V was trimmed by 3 bases and J by 5 bases, leaving 8 bases between them. There are 12 residues in the CDR3. The germline V gene encodes CDR1 MDHEN and CDR2 SYDVKM. The CDR3 reads CASSFMGHEQYF. CDR3 DNA: TGTGCCAGCAGTTTTATGGGCCACGAGCAGTACTTC.

This chain connects TRBV11-2 to TRBJ1-1; maybe TRBD1 (6 bases). The CDR3 has 16 amino acids. The germline V and J ends were trimmed by 9 bases and 0 bases, with 20 bases remaining between them. Germline CDR1 reads SGHAT; CDR2 reads FQNNGV. CDR3 sequence reads: CASSRRGNPMNTEAFF. The CDR3 coding sequence is TGTGCCAGTAGTCGTAGGGGGAATCCTATGAACACTGAAGCTTTCTTT.

The chain joins TRBV19 to TRBJ1-1; D possibly corresponds to TRBD1 (6 bases). V lost 5 bases to trimming and J lost 9 bases, with 16 bases between them. Germline V CDR1 and CDR2: LNHDA, SQIVND (reference sequence). The CDR3 extends over 13 amino acids. The DNA of the CDR3 is TGTGCCAGTAGTGGCCGGGACACGAGAAAAGCTTTCTTT. It encodes CASSGRDTRKAFF.

This clone was seen more than once but under ten times. The chain carries TRBV7-6 and TRBJ2-7; D perhaps matches TRBD1 (6 bases). CDR1 is SGHVS, CDR2 FNYEAQ, per germline. CDR3 length: 13 amino acids. Trimming removed 4 bases at V and 1 base at J, with 8 bases between. The CDR3 bases are TGTGCCAGCAGCTCGGGACAATCCTACGAGCAGTACTTC. It specifies CASSSGQSYEQYF. The full variable domain, with the rest looked up from reference TRBV7-6 and TRBJ2-7, is GAGVSQSPRYKVTKRGQDVALRCDPISGHVSLYWYRQALGQGPEFLTYFNYEAQQDKSGLPNDRFSAERPEGSISTLTIQRTEQRDSAMYRCASSSGQSYEQYFGPGTRLTVT.

The chain carries TRBV6-6 and TRBJ2-7; TRBD2 aligns across 8 bases. There are 14 residues in the CDR3. Trimming removed 2 bases from V and 5 bases from J; junction bases left unmatched: 5. Germline CDR1 reads MNHNY; CDR2 reads SVGAGI (reference sequence). CDR3 nucleotide sequence: TGTGCCAGCAGTTACGGCCGGGGGGGAGACGAGCAGTACTTC. The encoded protein is CASSYGRGGDEQYF.

The CDR3 region has the DNA TGTGCCAGCAGCGTAGCTACCGAAACGGCTAGCGGGGACCAAGAGACCCAGTACTTC. This translates into CASSVATETASGDQETQYF. The rearrangement links TRBV9 to TRBJ2-5, with TRBD2 identical over 9 bases. This CDR3 is 19 amino acids long. Trimming removed 0 bases from V and 0 bases from J; junction bases left unmatched: 12. Germline V gene data show CDR1 as SGDLS and CDR2 as YYNGEE.

This clone turned up a few times. The genes are TRBV28 and TRBJ1-2, with 8 bases aligning to TRBD1. The CDR3 covers 12 residues. Trimming took 8 bases from V and 4 from J; bases not matched to a gene: 3. The germline gives CDR1 MDHEN, CDR2 SYDVKM. The CDR3 protein is CASAGQAYGYTF. In nucleotides, the CDR3 is TGTGCCAGCGCGGGACAGGCCTATGGCTACACCTTC.

The chain uses TRBV27 and TRBJ2-1; 10 bases match TRBD2. Unmatched junction bases numbered 14, after V lost 4 bases and J lost 8 bases. CDR3 length: 17 amino acids. The germline gives CDR1 MNHEY, CDR2 SMNVEV (reference sequence). The CDR3, as DNA: TGTGCCAGCAGTTCCACCCTCTCGAGGCTAGCGGGAGATGAGCAGTTCTTC. It is translated as CASSSTLSRLAGDEQFF.

This clone was seen a handful of times. CDR3 loop: CASSPQVEETQYF. The CDR3 DNA is TGTGCCAGCAGCCCCCAGGTTGAAGAGACCCAGTACTTC. V usage is TRBV7-9 and J usage is TRBJ2-5; D unclear. V lost 5 bases and J lost 3, with 10 bases in between. The V gene's germline CDR1 is SEHNR and CDR2 FQNEAQ (reference sequence). This CDR3 is 13 amino acids long.

This clone was counted a few times. The V call is TRBV5-1, the J call TRBJ2-7; 9 nucleotides line up with TRBD1. This CDR3 spans 15 amino acids. Germline V lookup: CDR1 SGHRS, CDR2 YFSETQ. V was clipped by 4 bases and J by 6 bases; unmatched bases: 11. The CDR3 coding sequence is TGCGCCAGCAGCCCGGCAGGACAGGGGTATACCGAGCAGTACTTC. The encoded protein is CASSPAGQGYTEQYF.

The chain employs TRBV5-1 and TRBJ2-2, with 7 bases fitting TRBD1. CDR3 length: 14 amino acids. After removal of 5 bases from V and 3 bases from J, the junction contained 4 bases not matched to a gene. Germline-derived CDR1 and CDR2 are SGHRS and YFSETQ. In nucleotides, the CDR3 is TGCGCCAGCAGGCCGGGACAGCACACCGGGGAGCTGTTTTTT. Protein: CASRPGQHTGELFF.

The chain uses TRBV25-1 and TRBJ1-5; D gene uncertain. Germline values: CDR1 MGHDK, CDR2 SYGVNS. The CDR3 consists of 15 residues. V lost 1 base to trimming and J lost 6 bases, with 13 bases between them. The CDR3 spells CASSESGIITQPQHF. DNA for the CDR3: TGTGCCAGCAGTGAATCCGGGATTATCACTCAGCCCCAGCATTTT.

This clone has a handful of counts. This chain uses TRBV6-6 with TRBJ2-1, with 9 positions matching TRBD1. The V and J ends lost 6 bases and 0 bases, in that order; junction bases with no gene match: 6. Germline CDR1 is MNHNY and CDR2 is SVGAGI (reference sequence). This CDR3 is 16 amino acids long. This chain's CDR3 is CASRHTGGISYNEQFF. CDR3 sequence (DNA): TGTGCCAGCAGGCACACAGGGGGCATCTCCTACAATGAGCAGTTCTTC.

This clone was counted between two and nine times. J is TRBJ2-5 and V is TRBV7-2; a weak D match, TRBD1 (5 bases). This CDR3 region has 14 residues. Germline V CDR1 and CDR2: SGHTA, FQGNSA. Trimming removed 2 bases from V and 4 bases from J, with 11 bases in between. CDR3 sequence: CASSLPGKAETQYF. In nucleotides, the CDR3 is TGTGCCAGCAGCTTACCAGGGAAAGCAGAGACCCAGTACTTC.

This clone has just a few counts. The DNA of the CDR3 is TGCAGCGTTGAAGCGGGACAAGGGGTAGATACGCAGTATTTT. Its translation: CSVEAGQGVDTQYF. V and J are TRBV29-1 and TRBJ2-3; the D gene is possibly TRBD1 (6 bases). Germline assignment: CDR1 SQVTM and CDR2 ANQGSEA. V was clipped by 1 base and J by 5 bases, with 13 bases between them. The CDR3 totals 14 residues.

This chain joins TRBV19 and TRBJ1-3; TRBD1 is a possible D gene (5 bases). Germline loops: CDR1 LNHDA, CDR2 SQIVND (reference sequence). The CDR3 totals 15 residues. V was pared by 8 bases and J by 4 bases, with 18 bases between. The CDR3 loop reads CASGRRGARGNTIYF. The DNA of the CDR3 is TGTGCCAGTGGACGGAGGGGCGCGAGGGGAAACACCATATATTTT. Based on the CDR3 plus reference TRBV19 and TRBJ1-3, the full variable domain is DGGITQSPKYLFRKEGQNVTLSCEQNLNHDAMYWYRQDPGQGLRLIYYSQIVNDFQKGDIAEGYSVSREKKESFPLTVTSAQKNPTAFYLCASGRRGARGNTIYFGEGSWLTVV.

CDR3 nucleotides: TGTGCCAGCAGCCCAGGCGGGCCCACTAGCGTCTACGAGCAGTACTTC. This encodes CASSPGGPTSVYEQYF. The rearrangement uses TRBV11-3 and TRBJ2-7; 7 bases align to TRBD2. This CDR3 spans 16 amino acids. After removal of 5 bases from V and 3 bases from J, the junction contained 13 bases not matched to a gene. Germline V gene data show CDR1 as SGHNT and CDR2 as YENEEA. Together with reference TRBV11-3 and TRBJ2-7, the CDR3 gives the full variable domain: EAGVVQSPRYKIIEKKQPVAFWCNPISGHNTLYWYLQNLGQGPELLIRYENEEAVDDSQLPKDRFSAERLKGVDSTLKIQPAELGDSAVYLCASSPGGPTSVYEQYFGPGTRLTVT.

This clone was seen a few times. The chain joins TRBV7-8 to TRBJ1-1; no reliable D call. V gave up 6 bases and J gave up 2 bases, with 10 bases separating them. Germline V CDR1 and CDR2: SGHVS, FQNEAQ. The CDR3 contains 13 residues. CDR3 residues: CASRRGFNTEAFF. The CDR3 bases are TGTGCCAGCAGACGAGGGTTCAACACTGAAGCTTTCTTT.

This clone appeared a few times. The rearrangement joins TRBV30 to TRBJ1-1; no clear D. V was trimmed by 7 bases and J by 6 bases, leaving 9 bases between them. Per germline, CDR1 GTSNPN and CDR2 SVGIG (reference sequence). This CDR3 region has 10 residues. The CDR3 bases are TGTGCCTCCCAGTCTGCTGAAGCTTTCTTT. Translation gives CASQSAEAFF.

The chain uses TRBV29-1 and TRBJ2-5, with TRBD2 matching 8 bases. This CDR3 has 16 residues. Germline lookup yields CDR1 SQVTM and CDR2 ANQGSEA. V shed 5 bases and J 5 bases; nucleotides not matched to a gene: 16. The CDR3 DNA is TGCAGCGTTATAACTAGCGGTAACCTAAGGGGGGAGACCCAGTACTTC. This codes for CSVITSGNLRGETQYF.

This clone came up a few times. V and J are TRBV25-1 and TRBJ1-1; possibly TRBD1 for D (5 bases). Germline CDR1 and CDR2: MGHDK and SYGVNS. Trimming took 7 bases from V and 7 from J, leaving 10 bases between them. CDR3 length: 11 amino acids. This chain's CDR3 is CASTQGGEAFF. Written as DNA, the CDR3 is TGTGCCAGCACCCAGGGAGGTGAAGCTTTCTTT.

The J gene is TRBJ1-2, the V gene TRBV28; 12 nucleotides line up with TRBD1. The CDR3 consists of 13 residues. Losses at the gene ends were 4 bases for V and 8 bases for J; bases not matched to a gene: 2. Germline CDR1 MDHEN, CDR2 SYDVKM. CDR3 residues: CASSWDRGQGYTF. In DNA form, the CDR3 reads TGTGCCAGCAGTTGGGACAGGGGGCAGGGCTACACCTTC.

This clone was counted a few times. This chain links TRBV7-2 with TRBJ1-5; possible D gene TRBD1, 6 bases. Germline assignment: CDR1 SGHTA and CDR2 FQGNSA. Trimming stripped 5 bases from V and 7 bases from J, with 18 bases between. There are 15 residues in the CDR3. CDR3 in amino acids: CASSAPQGSRQPQHF. The CDR3 bases are TGTGCCAGCAGCGCCCCGCAGGGGTCGAGGCAGCCCCAGCATTTT.